The sequence of this T cell receptor (beta chain) was determined in a study of blood T cells in healthy people across ages. Study-level results: Older age went with lower TCR beta diversity per million T cells, in a roughly linear way.

For the second PCR, which ran for roughly 6 to 12 cycles, a sample-barcoded 5' primer and a J-beta primer mix were used. From the 5' RACE reads, TCRdb called clonotypes with MiXCR, one entry per CDR3 protein. Of some 880,000 distinct CDR3 sequences in the sample, around 36% were seen once. Of note for this clonotype: What it binds is not known.

V lost 0 bases, J lost 0 bases, and 8 bases lay in between. The CDR3 is 15 residues long. Germline V gene lookup returns CDR1 LGHDT and CDR2 YNNKEL (reference sequence). Sequencing was performed on blood. J is TRBJ1-2 and V is TRBV3-1; D is ambiguous. This TCR derives from a man aged 18 to 35 in good health. CDR3 residues: CASSQDRWPNYGYTF. In DNA form, the CDR3 reads TGTGCCAGCAGCCAAGATCGTTGGCCTAACTATGGCTACACCTTC.